Below are 9 T cell receptor beta chains sequenced from a single sample in a study of vaccination effects on CD4 cells after COVID-19. Antigen specificity for these receptors is unknown. Using immunoSEQ multiplex PCR, the repertoire was profiled, and TCRdb retains in-frame clones only, with some absent. The table lists approximately 54,000 clones, 75% to 90% of them singletons. Before sequencing, viral peptide pools were used by the ViraFEST assay to expand antigen-specific CD4+ T cells. The authors isolated CD4+ T cells after more than eight days of culture. This specimen was CD4+ T cells from PBMCs cultured with HCoV-229E spike peptides, taken before COVID-19 vaccination. These receptors were collected from a human donor who received a COVID-19 vaccine.

The V gene is TRBV6-5, the J gene TRBJ1-6; 7 bases are shared with TRBD1. Looked up from germline, CDR1 is MNHEY and CDR2 is SVGAGI. The CDR3 is 15 amino acids. The junction had 7 bases not matched to a gene; V was cut back by 4 bases and J by 7 bases. The CDR3 sequence is CASSSKGAANSPLHF. CDR3 nucleotides: TGTGCCAGCAGTTCCAAGGGGGCAGCGAATTCACCCCTCCACTTT.

This chain links TRBV2 with TRBJ1-1, with D hard to call. This CDR3 is built from 13 residues. Trimming removed 4 bases at V and 0 bases at J, with 6 bases between. Per the germline V gene, CDR1 is SNHLY and CDR2 is FYNNEI. CDR3 amino acids: CASSGTVNTEAFF. The DNA for the CDR3 is TGTGCCAGCAGTGGGACGGTGAACACTGAAGCTTTCTTT.

J is TRBJ1-6 and V is TRBV18; 7 bases are shared with TRBD1. The V segment lost 3 bases and the J segment 9 bases; nucleotides outside the gene matches: 5. CDR1 is KGHSH and CDR2 is LQKENI in the germline V gene. The CDR3 runs 14 residues. This CDR3 is CASSPDRVASPLHF. CDR3 DNA: TGTGCCAGCTCACCCGACAGGGTCGCTTCACCCCTCCACTTT.

V usage is TRBV19 and J usage is TRBJ2-3, with TRBD2 matching 7 bases. Germline V lookup: CDR1 LNHDA, CDR2 SQIVND (reference sequence). This CDR3 has 14 amino acids. The ends lost 8 bases at V and 1 base at J; junction bases unmatched: 6. CDR3 DNA: TGTGCCAGTTTTAGCGGGCGGGGCACAGATACGCAGTATTTT. It is translated as CASFSGRGTDTQYF.

The chain joins TRBV18 to TRBJ1-1, with D possibly TRBD1 on 5 matching bases. Trimming cost V 0 bases and J 3 bases, with 14 bases left between them. The CDR3 extends over 16 amino acids. Germline assignment: CDR1 KGHSH and CDR2 LQKENI. As DNA, the CDR3 is TGTGCCAGCTCACCACCAGGGGATGTTAAGTACACTGAAGCTTTCTTT. It specifies CASSPPGDVKYTEAFF. Looking up the rest from reference TRBV18 and TRBJ1-1 gives the full variable domain: NAGVMQNPRHLVRRRGQEARLRCSPMKGHSHVYWYRQLPEEGLKFMVYLQKENIIDESGMPKERFSAEFPKEGPSILRIQQVVRGDSAAYFCASSPPGDVKYTEAFFGQGTRLTVV.

This clone was seen a handful of times. The chain has TRBV3-1 (or the pseudogene TRBV3-2) and TRBJ2-5; no reliable D call. The CDR3 spans 16 residues. Per germline, CDR1 LGHDT and CDR2 YNNKEL (reference sequence). V was shortened by 0 bases and J by 5 bases, with 16 bases between the two germline ends. CDR3 nucleotide sequence: TGTGCCAGCAGCCAAGATCTTGTGACCCCAGATGAGACCCAGTACTTC. It translates to CASSQDLVTPDETQYF.

The chain combines TRBV9 with TRBJ2-3, with 10 bases that match TRBD2. The germline V gene encodes CDR1 SGDLS and CDR2 YYNGEE. The CDR3 is made up of 14 amino acids. V was pared by 2 bases and J by 6 bases, with 3 bases of the junction left unmatched. CDR3 nucleotide sequence: TGTGCCAGCAGCGTGGCACTAGCGGGGGATACGCAGTATTTT. This translates into CASSVALAGDTQYF.

The V and J genes are TRBV5-1 and TRBJ2-5, with D possibly being TRBD1 (6 bases). V lost 6 bases, J lost 5 bases, and 17 bases lay in between. Germline V gene sequence: CDR1 SGHRS, CDR2 YFSETQ. The length of the CDR3 is 14 residues. CDR3 DNA sequence: TGCGCCAGCACGTCGGACAGTCCCCGCGAGACCCAGTACTTC. It encodes CASTSDSPRETQYF.

The V gene is TRBV6-1, the J gene TRBJ1-1; D call uncertain. Germline CDR1 and CDR2: MNHNS and SASEGT. CDR3 length: 15 residues. V lost 2 bases to trimming and J lost 1 base, with 11 bases between them. The CDR3 nucleotides are TGTGCCAGCAGTGAAATTTTTCACTCGAACACTGAAGCTTTCTTT. Amino acids: CASSEIFHSNTEAFF.